This passage covers 30 T cell receptor beta chains from one sample sequenced in a study of identical twins. Each CDR3 protein gets one entry after TCRdb re-called the 5' RACE reads with MiXCR. The repertoire holds 700,000 to 950,000 distinct CDR3 sequences, with approximately 13% as singletons. These records were also assigned to another study, of yellow fever vaccine responses in identical twins.

The sample was PBMCs. The receptors shown here come from a woman under 30 in good health.

This clonotype has a handful of counts. V and J are TRBV6-1 and TRBJ2-5; 9 nucleotides match TRBD1. The CDR3 runs 13 residues. V dropped 10 bases and J dropped 1; count of bases not matched to a gene: 4. Per germline, CDR1 MNHNS and CDR2 SASEGT. The CDR3 loop is CAIQQGAQETQYF. The CDR3, as DNA: TGTGCCATACAACAGGGGGCCCAAGAGACCCAGTACTTC.

This rearrangement joins TRBV28 to TRBJ2-7; D is ambiguous. Germline lookup yields CDR1 MDHEN and CDR2 SYDVKM. Trimming cost V 5 bases and J 2 bases, with 10 bases left between them. The CDR3 consists of 13 residues. CDR3 DNA sequence: TGTGCCAGCAGTCCCGGATCAACCTACGAGCAGTACGTC. Translated: CASSPGSTYEQYV.

This clonotype was counted only a few times. The chain employs TRBV6-1 and TRBJ2-1, with TRBD2 matching over 15 bases. In germline, CDR1 is MNHNS, CDR2 SASEGT. The CDR3 totals 17 residues. V was clipped by 4 bases and J by 0 bases; unmatched bases: 1. The CDR3 spells CASSGTSGRVSYNEQFF. As DNA, the CDR3 is TGTGCCAGCAGTGGGACTAGCGGGAGGGTCTCCTACAATGAGCAGTTCTTC.

The sample holds a few counts of this clonotype. The V and J genes are TRBV7-9 and TRBJ2-2, with D unresolved. From germline, CDR1 is SEHNR and CDR2 FQNEAQ (reference sequence). The CDR3 consists of 15 residues. V shed 7 bases and J shed 1 base, with 13 bases lying between them. This chain's CDR3 is CASTPRDRNTGELFF. CDR3 coding DNA: TGTGCCAGCACCCCCAGAGATAGGAACACCGGGGAGCTGTTTTTT.

The chain is built from TRBV4-1 and TRBJ1-2; TRBD1 might be the D (5 bases). The CDR3 runs to 15 residues. The germline CDR1 and CDR2 sequences are MGHRA and YSYEKL. V was cut by 0 bases and J by 4 bases, with 12 bases left in between. CDR3 DNA: TGCGCCAGCAGCCAAGAGGGAGGGACCGGCTATGGCTACACCTTC. Translation gives CASSQEGGTGYGYTF.

This clonotype appeared a few times. The chain joins TRBV20-1 to TRBJ1-1, with 10 bases that match TRBD1. Germline lookup yields CDR1 DFQATT and CDR2 SNEGSKA (reference sequence). V dropped 7 bases and J dropped 0; count of bases not matched to a gene: 8. CDR3 length equals 15 residues. CDR3 loop: CSGPGTGALNTEAFF. CDR3 DNA sequence: TGCAGTGGCCCCGGGACAGGGGCCTTGAACACTGAAGCTTTCTTT.

The chain recombines TRBV24-1 with TRBJ2-1, with D tentatively TRBD2 (6 bases). The CDR3 spans 14 residues. Germline-derived CDR1 and CDR2 are KGHDR and SFDVKD. The V gene lost 10 bases and the J gene lost 7 bases, with 19 bases spanning the gap. CDR3 DNA sequence: TGTGCCACTGCATCCGGGCAGGAGGGAAATGAGCAGTTCTTC. Amino acid sequence: CATASGQEGNEQFF.

The V gene is TRBV5-1, the J gene TRBJ2-5; D is perhaps TRBD2 (6 bases). Germline-derived CDR1 and CDR2 are SGHRS and YFSETQ. The CDR3 extends over 16 amino acids. Trimming removed 4 bases at V and 5 bases at J, with 21 bases between. The chain's CDR3 is CASSGLGAIGGETQYF. The CDR3 region has the DNA TGCGCCAGCAGCGGCCTAGGAGCTATCGGAGGGGAGACCCAGTACTTC.

The V gene is TRBV5-1, the J gene TRBJ2-1; 8 nucleotides agree with TRBD2. The CDR3 is 16 amino acids. Germline values: CDR1 SGHRS, CDR2 YFSETQ. With 4 bases clipped from V and 3 bases from J, the junction kept 9 bases outside the gene matches. The CDR3 DNA reads TGCGCCAGCAGCCCACGGGGTAGCGGGGACTACAATGAGCAGTTCTTC. It codes for CASSPRGSGDYNEQFF. The full variable domain, rest sourced from reference TRBV5-1 and TRBJ2-1, is KAGVTQTPRYLIKTRGQQVTLSCSPISGHRSVSWYQQTPGQGLQFLFEYFSETQRNKGNFPGRFSGRQFSNSRSEMNVSTLELGDSALYLCASSPRGSGDYNEQFFGPGTRLTVL.

V and J are TRBV12-3 or TRBV12-4 and TRBJ1-5, with 8 positions matching TRBD1. With 8 bases clipped from V and 7 bases from J, the junction kept 7 bases outside the gene matches. CDR3 length equals 13 residues. CDR3 sequence (DNA): TGTGCCAGCTCAACCACAGGGGGACAGCCCCAGCATTTT. Translating gives CASSTTGGQPQHF.

The sample holds many counts of this clonotype. The V call is TRBV27, the J call TRBJ2-7, with a tentative D call TRBD1 (7 bases). The CDR3 length is 10 residues. Germline V gives CDR1 MNHEY, CDR2 SMNVEV (reference sequence). The CDR3 region has the DNA TGTTCCGCAGGGGGGCACGAGCAGTACTTC. Its protein is CSAGGHEQYF.

The chain joins TRBV20-1 to TRBJ2-7, with TRBD2 matching 7 bases. This CDR3 is built from 14 residues. From germline, CDR1 is DFQATT and CDR2 SNEGSKA (reference sequence). With V trimmed by 3 bases and J by 1 base, 6 bases remained unmatched. CDR3 nucleotide sequence: TGCAGTGCTAGTGGGGTCGGGGGGTCCTACGAGCAGTACGTC. It specifies CSASGVGGSYEQYV.

This clonotype was detected only a few times. The chain employs TRBV24-1 and TRBJ2-3, with 9 bases matching TRBD1. The CDR3 is made up of 15 amino acids. Germline V CDR1 and CDR2: KGHDR, SFDVKD. J was trimmed by 0 bases and V by 11 bases; bases with no gene match: 8. This CDR3 reads CARTEDRGSTDTQYF. CDR3 in DNA: TGTGCCAGGACAGAGGACAGGGGTAGCACAGATACGCAGTATTTT.

This clonotype was seen many times. The chain joins TRBV10-2 to TRBJ1-1; D may be TRBD1 (5 bases). V was pared by 8 bases and J by 0 bases, with 10 bases between. The CDR3 is 13 residues long. Looked up from germline, CDR1 is WSHSY and CDR2 is SAAADI. The CDR3 DNA sequence: TGCGCCAGCGGGGCCATGATGAACACTGAAGCTTTCTTT. Translated: CASGAMMNTEAFF.

The CDR3 DNA reads TGCAGCGTAAAACAGGGTGCTGAAGCTTTCTTT. Encoded protein: CSVKQGAEAFF. V gene TRBV29-1 combines with J gene TRBJ1-1, with D maybe TRBD1 (6 bases). The CDR3 loop spans 11 amino acids. Germline assignment: CDR1 SQVTM and CDR2 ANQGSEA. The V gene lost 6 bases and the J gene lost 6 bases, with 11 bases spanning the gap.

The J gene is TRBJ2-1, the V gene TRBV7-8, with a tentative D call TRBD1 (6 bases). CDR1 is SGHVS, CDR2 FQNEAQ, per germline. The CDR3 contains 15 residues. The V end was cut by 5 bases, the J end by 4 bases, with 15 bases between. The CDR3 is CASSPDRKFYNEQFF. CDR3 bases: TGTGCCAGCAGCCCCGACAGGAAATTTTACAATGAGCAGTTCTTC.

This clonotype appeared many times. The chain carries TRBV5-1 and TRBJ2-1, with a weak D call TRBD2 (6 bases). V was pared by 1 base and J by 6 bases, with 11 bases between. CDR3 size: 14 residues. In germline, CDR1 is SGHRS, CDR2 YFSETQ. The CDR3 bases are TGCGCCAGCAGCTTGCGGGGGAGGAGCAATGAGCAGTTCTTC. Protein sequence: CASSLRGRSNEQFF.

There are many counts of this clonotype. V and J are TRBV12-3 or TRBV12-4 and TRBJ1-1; tentative D call: TRBD1 (6 bases). This CDR3 has 12 residues. Trimming stripped 7 bases from V and 7 bases from J, with 13 bases between. CDR3 DNA: TGTGCCAGCACCCTCAGGGGAAGTGAAGCTTTCTTT. It specifies CASTLRGSEAFF.

The table lists this clonotype with a few counts. The chain has TRBV6-1 and TRBJ1-2; possibly TRBD1 for D (5 bases). V was pared by 7 bases and J by 1 base, with 19 bases between. Germline V gene lookup returns CDR1 MNHNS and CDR2 SASEGT. This CDR3 region has 16 residues. The CDR3 DNA reads TGTGCCAGCAAAATGGGTGAGACAGTGAATAACTATGGCTACACCTTC. It translates to CASKMGETVNNYGYTF.

This chain connects TRBV10-3 to TRBJ2-1; D gene unclear. The germline V and J ends were trimmed by 1 base and 3 bases, with 10 bases remaining between them. CDR3 length: 15 amino acids. Germline V CDR1 and CDR2: ENHRY, SYGVKD. The CDR3 spells CAISEFSRSYNEQFF. The CDR3 DNA sequence: TGTGCCATCAGTGAGTTCTCCAGGAGCTACAATGAGCAGTTCTTC.

The gene calls are TRBV6-1 and TRBJ2-3, with unresolved D. Trimming shortened V by 4 bases and J by 2 bases, and 10 bases separated the two germline ends. From germline, CDR1 is MNHNS and CDR2 SASEGT. The CDR3 length is 14 residues. Here the CDR3 reads CASSARRTTDTQYF. CDR3 in DNA: TGTGCCAGCAGTGCGCGGAGAACCACAGATACGCAGTATTTT.

V and J are TRBV19 and TRBJ2-5; possibly TRBD2 for D (6 bases). The CDR3 has 17 amino acids. Between the trimmed V and J ends, which lost 3 bases and 1 base, there was a span of 18 bases. CDR1 LNHDA and CDR2 SQIVND come from the germline V gene (reference sequence). The CDR3 sequence: CASSIRHQMGGQETQYF. CDR3 coding DNA: TGTGCCAGTAGTATCCGGCACCAGATGGGGGGCCAAGAGACCCAGTACTTC.

Ten or more counts support this clonotype. V and J are TRBV27 and TRBJ2-1; D is unclear. Trimming took 8 bases from V and 6 from J, leaving 8 bases between them. Germline V CDR1 and CDR2: MNHEY, SMNVEV (reference sequence). The CDR3 loop spans 11 amino acids. In nucleotides, the CDR3 is TGTGCCAGCGGGGTTGGCAATGAGCAGTTCTTC. The encoded protein is CASGVGNEQFF.

CDR3 coding DNA: TGCAGTGCTAAACAGGTTATCTCCTACAATGAGCAGTTCTTC. Its translation is CSAKQVISYNEQFF. The chain carries TRBV20-1 and TRBJ2-1, with a weak D call TRBD1 (5 bases). Trimming took 4 bases from V and 0 from J, leaving 10 bases between them. Germline V CDR1 and CDR2: DFQATT, SNEGSKA (reference sequence). The CDR3 extends over 14 amino acids.

CDR3 residues: CSACPGGRRQETQYF. DNA for the CDR3: TGCAGTGCTTGTCCCGGGGGGAGAAGGCAAGAGACCCAGTACTTC. The genes are TRBV20-1 and TRBJ2-5; TRBD2 agrees at 7 bases. The CDR3 sequence is 15 residues long. Looked up from germline, CDR1 is DFQATT and CDR2 is SNEGSKA (reference sequence). V shed 5 bases and J 2 bases; nucleotides not matched to a gene: 11.

The rearrangement joins TRBV27 to TRBJ2-4, with D hard to call. This CDR3 region has 13 residues. Trimming pared 6 bases from V and 8 bases from J, leaving 14 bases between. Germline V gene lookup returns CDR1 MNHEY and CDR2 SMNVEV (reference sequence). This chain's CDR3 is CASSLGVADIQYF. The CDR3 coding sequence is TGTGCCAGCAGCCTTGGGGTAGCAGACATTCAGTACTTC.

This clonotype was detected only a few times. CDR3 amino acids: CASSQLGSLPPYNEQFF. The CDR3 DNA sequence: TGTGCCAGCAGCCAATTGGGGAGTCTCCCCCCCTACAATGAGCAGTTCTTC. The rearrangement uses TRBV14 and TRBJ2-1, with D tentatively TRBD2 (5 bases). Trimming removed 2 bases from V and 2 bases from J, with 16 bases in between. Per germline, CDR1 SGHDN and CDR2 FVKESK. The CDR3 length is 17 residues.

This clonotype occurred many times. The chain employs TRBV21-1 and TRBJ2-3; TRBD1 is taken as the D call from the table, unchecked against the DNA. TRBV21-1 is flagged as a pseudogene. The CDR3 length is 17 residues. CDR3 residues: CASSKAGPLPSTDTQYF. The CDR3 DNA sequence: TGTGCCAGCAGCAAAGCCGGCCCCTTACCGAGCACAGATACGCAGTATTTT.

This clonotype was seen only a few times. V and J are TRBV12-3 or TRBV12-4 and TRBJ2-7; a weak D match, TRBD1 (5 bases). This CDR3 has 16 residues. V lost 4 bases to trimming and J lost 0 bases, with 16 bases between them. The CDR3 DNA reads TGTGCCAGCAGTTCTGGACACCCTTTAAGCTCCTACGAGCAGTACTTC. Its protein is CASSSGHPLSSYEQYF.

The genes are TRBV5-1 and TRBJ2-5; 14 nucleotides agree with TRBD2. The germline gives CDR1 SGHRS, CDR2 YFSETQ. The CDR3 runs 17 residues. V shed 1 base, J shed 3 bases, and the junction held 5 bases outside the gene matches. The CDR3 sequence: CASSLFLGLAGEETQYF. In DNA, the CDR3 is TGCGCCAGCAGCTTGTTTCTGGGACTAGCGGGGGAAGAGACCCAGTACTTC. Variable domain in full (rest from reference TRBV5-1 and TRBJ2-5): KAGVTQTPRYLIKTRGQQVTLSCSPISGHRSVSWYQQTPGQGLQFLFEYFSETQRNKGNFPGRFSGRQFSNSRSEMNVSTLELGDSALYLCASSLFLGLAGEETQYFGPGTRLLVL.